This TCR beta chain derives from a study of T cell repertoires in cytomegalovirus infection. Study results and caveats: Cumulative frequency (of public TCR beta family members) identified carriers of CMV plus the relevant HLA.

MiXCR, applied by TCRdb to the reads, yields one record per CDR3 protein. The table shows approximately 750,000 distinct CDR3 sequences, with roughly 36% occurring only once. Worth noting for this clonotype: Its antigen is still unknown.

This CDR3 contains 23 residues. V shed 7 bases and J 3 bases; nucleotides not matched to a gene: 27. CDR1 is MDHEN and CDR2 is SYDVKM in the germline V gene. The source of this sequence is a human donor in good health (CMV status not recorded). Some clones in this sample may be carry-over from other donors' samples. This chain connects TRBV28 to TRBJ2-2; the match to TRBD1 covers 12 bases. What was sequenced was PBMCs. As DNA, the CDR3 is TGTGCCAGCACTTTCCCCGCTCCGAACCGGGACAGGGGGCTAGCGATGGACACCGGGGAGCTGTTTTTT. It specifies CASTFPAPNRDRGLAMDTGELFF.